This passage covers 25 T cell receptor beta chains from one sample sequenced in a study of cytomegalovirus exposure and HLA in healthy donors. PCR involved 60 Vbeta and 13 Jbeta primers. Assay used: immunoSEQ multiplex PCR; TCRdb lists only in-frame clones, some missing. The table lists some 130,000 clones, about 78% of them singletons. The sample consisted of PBMCs. These receptor sequences come from a female donor in good health and CMV-seronegative.

This clone was seen a handful of times. The same CDR3 is also encoded by other DNA sequences in this sample. The rearrangement uses TRBV7-2 and TRBJ2-5; 8 bases fit TRBD1. Germline CDR1 and CDR2: SGHTA and FQGNSA. The CDR3 totals 14 residues. J lost 5 bases, V lost 3 bases, and 5 bases had no gene match. The CDR3 bases are TGTGCCAGCAGCTTTAACAGGGGGAAGGAGACCCAGTACTTC. As protein: CASSFNRGKETQYF.

The CDR3 coding sequence is TGCGCCAGCAGCTTGCGGACAGGGGGCTATGAAAAACTGTTTTTT. As protein: CASSLRTGGYEKLFF. The V call is TRBV5-1, the J call TRBJ1-4; 11 bases match TRBD1. Unmatched junction bases numbered 2, after V lost 1 base and J lost 6 bases. Germline V gene sequence: CDR1 SGHRS, CDR2 YFSETQ. This CDR3 is 15 amino acids long.

The chain links TRBV30 to TRBJ2-7; D unclear. The germline CDR1 and CDR2 sequences are GTSNPN and SVGIG (reference sequence). V lost 4 bases to trimming and J lost 4 bases, with 11 bases between them. This CDR3 has 12 residues. CDR3 protein: CAWNKDTYEQYF. In nucleotides, the CDR3 is TGTGCCTGGAACAAAGATACATACGAGCAGTACTTC.

This chain joins TRBV7-2 and TRBJ2-7; 7 bases fit TRBD2. The CDR3 sequence is 12 residues long. Trimming took 6 bases from V and 4 from J; bases not matched to a gene: 3. Per the germline V gene, CDR1 is SGHTA and CDR2 is FQGNSA. The CDR3 region has the DNA TGTGCCAGCAGGGGCGGGAGTTACGAGCAGTACTTC. This codes for CASRGGSYEQYF.

The chain is built from TRBV18 and TRBJ2-1, with 11 bases identical to TRBD2. Germline trimming cut 4 bases from V and 5 bases from J; bases unmatched to any gene: 7. Per the germline V gene, CDR1 is KGHSH and CDR2 is LQKENI. There are 16 residues in the CDR3. CDR3 loop: CASSLPTSGIHNEQFF. The CDR3 DNA sequence: TGTGCCAGCTCACTCCCGACTAGCGGGATCCACAATGAGCAGTTCTTC.

The V gene is TRBV6-5, the J gene TRBJ1-1; a weak D match, TRBD1 (6 bases). V shed 3 bases and J shed 7 bases, with 15 bases lying between them. The CDR3 has 14 amino acids. Germline CDR1 is MNHEY and CDR2 is SVGAGI. CDR3 nucleotide sequence: TGTGCCAGCAGTTATTATAGGACAGCCATTGAAGCTTTCTTT. Translating gives CASSYYRTAIEAFF.

Only a few counts were recorded for this clone. The chain uses TRBV18 and TRBJ2-2, with D possibly matching TRBD2 (6 bases). V lost 8 bases, J lost 4 bases, and 17 bases lay in between. Germline CDR1 KGHSH, CDR2 LQKENI. CDR3 length equals 15 residues. The CDR3 spells CASRTTRGGTGELFF. In DNA, the CDR3 is TGTGCCAGCCGCACTACCCGGGGAGGCACCGGGGAGCTGTTTTTT.

The J gene is TRBJ1-3, the V gene TRBV7-2; D is unclear. Germline V gives CDR1 SGHTA, CDR2 FQGNSA. This CDR3 is 15 amino acids long. V was cut by 1 base and J by 0 bases, with 7 bases left in between. CDR3 in DNA: TGTGCCAGCAGCTTAGTTCCGGTCTCTGGAAACACCATATATTTT. Translation: CASSLVPVSGNTIYF.

The chain recombines TRBV11-2 with TRBJ1-1; unclear D gene. From germline, CDR1 is SGHAT and CDR2 FQNNGV. This CDR3 contains 13 residues. V lost 0 bases, J lost 3 bases, and 5 bases lay in between. CDR3: CASSLDSDTEAFF. The CDR3 DNA reads as TGTGCCAGCAGCTTAGACAGCGACACTGAAGCTTTCTTT.

The chain is built from TRBV7-2 and TRBJ2-7, with 7 bases fitting TRBD2. In germline, CDR1 is SGHTA, CDR2 FQGNSA. This CDR3 is built from 13 residues. V was pared by 3 bases and J by 9 bases, with 8 bases of the junction left unmatched. This chain's CDR3 is CASSFKGGGGQYF. The CDR3 bases are TGTGCCAGCAGCTTTAAGGGCGGGGGAGGGCAGTACTTC. Full variable domain (outside the CDR3, taken from reference TRBV7-2 and TRBJ2-7): GAGVSQSPSNKVTEKGKDVELRCDPISGHTALYWYRQSLGQGLEFLIYFQGNSAPDKSGLPSDRFSAERTGGSVSTLTIQRTQQEDSAVYLCASSFKGGGGQYFGPGTRLTVT.

The J gene is TRBJ2-1, the V gene TRBV4-2; D might be TRBD2 (5 bases). Trimming pared 1 base from V and 5 bases from J, leaving 21 bases between. The V gene's germline CDR1 is LGHNA and CDR2 YNFKEQ. The CDR3 contains 18 residues. Here the CDR3 reads CASSQVYLEGPGNNEQFF. The CDR3, as DNA: TGTGCCAGCAGCCAAGTCTATCTGGAAGGGCCGGGGAACAATGAGCAGTTCTTC.

The chain carries TRBV30 and TRBJ1-1; D is possibly TRBD1 (6 bases). Between the trimmed V and J ends, which lost 5 bases and 1 base, there was a span of 8 bases. Germline loops: CDR1 GTSNPN, CDR2 SVGIG (reference sequence). The CDR3 extends over 12 amino acids. The CDR3 coding sequence is TGTGCCTGGGACAGGTCGAACACTGAAGCTTTCTTT. Amino acids: CAWDRSNTEAFF.

The genes are TRBV27 and TRBJ2-3, with a tentative D call TRBD2 (5 bases). This CDR3 region has 16 residues. CDR1 MNHEY and CDR2 SMNVEV come from the germline V gene (reference sequence). Trimming took 5 bases from V and 5 from J, leaving 20 bases between them. Here the CDR3 reads CASSQLLSLEGDTQYF. The CDR3, as DNA: TGTGCCAGCAGTCAATTACTCTCCTTAGAGGGAGATACGCAGTATTTT.

This rearrangement joins TRBV19 to TRBJ1-5; the match to TRBD1 covers 8 bases. Germline V gene sequence: CDR1 LNHDA, CDR2 SQIVND (reference sequence). The length of the CDR3 is 16 residues. With V trimmed by 1 base and J by 2 bases, 4 bases remained unmatched. CDR3 DNA sequence: TGTGCCAGTAGTATAGCAGGGGGCAGCGGCAATCAGCCCCAGCATTTT. This translates into CASSIAGGSGNQPQHF.

This chain uses TRBV18 with TRBJ1-5; no clear D gene. V lost 3 bases and J 5 bases, leaving 11 bases between the germline ends. The CDR3 has 14 amino acids. Germline values: CDR1 KGHSH, CDR2 LQKENI. CDR3 in amino acids: CASSPAFGDQPQHF. Written as DNA, the CDR3 is TGTGCCAGCTCACCGGCTTTCGGAGATCAGCCCCAGCATTTT.

This chain joins TRBV29-1 and TRBJ2-1; 9 bases line up with TRBD2. Germline CDR1 reads SQVTM; CDR2 reads ANQGSEA. CDR3 length equals 15 residues. The J segment lost 0 bases and the V segment lost 4 bases, leaving 4 bases of the junction unmatched. CDR3: CSVVSGSRSYNEQFF. CDR3 DNA: TGCAGCGTTGTTAGCGGGAGCCGCTCCTACAATGAGCAGTTCTTC.

This clone was seen just once. The chain joins TRBV5-4 to TRBJ2-5; TRBD1 agrees at 12 bases. Germline V CDR1 and CDR2: SGHNT, YYREEE (reference sequence). J gave up 5 bases and V 3 bases, and 5 bases lay outside the gene matches. This CDR3 has 15 residues. The CDR3: CASSSGQGARETQYF. CDR3 DNA: TGTGCCAGCAGCTCGGGACAGGGGGCCCGGGAGACCCAGTACTTC.

This chain connects TRBV7-2 to TRBJ2-7; D might be TRBD2 (6 bases). CDR3 size: 14 residues. The germline V and J ends were trimmed by 3 bases and 3 bases, with 12 bases remaining between them. Germline lookup yields CDR1 SGHTA and CDR2 FQGNSA. The CDR3 region is CASSFGGSYYEQYF. Written as DNA, the CDR3 is TGTGCCAGCAGCTTCGGGGGATCCTACTACGAGCAGTACTTC.

This chain connects TRBV29-1 to TRBJ2-7, with 13 bases lining up with TRBD2. The V gene's germline CDR1 is SQVTM and CDR2 ANQGSEA. V lost 1 base to trimming and J lost 0 bases; unmatched junction nucleotides: 3. This CDR3 has 16 amino acids. Here the CDR3 DNA reads TGCAGCGTTGAAGGACTAGCGGGAGGCAGCTCCTACGAGCAGTACTTC. It codes for CSVEGLAGGSSYEQYF.

This clone occurred a few times. This chain joins TRBV15 and TRBJ1-2, with D perhaps TRBD1 (5 bases). The CDR3 contains 15 residues. Germline V gene sequence: CDR1 LNHNV, CDR2 YYDKDF (reference sequence). The V gene lost 0 bases and the J gene lost 6 bases, with 14 bases spanning the gap. The CDR3 loop reads CATSRDLGTAHGYTF. The CDR3 nucleotides are TGTGCCACCAGCAGAGATCTCGGGACTGCTCATGGCTACACCTTC.

The chain carries TRBV6-5 and TRBJ2-7; 7 bases fit TRBD1. CDR3 length: 14 amino acids. Losses at the gene ends were 4 bases for V and 5 bases for J; bases not matched to a gene: 8. Looked up from germline, CDR1 is MNHEY and CDR2 is SVGAGI. CDR3 in amino acids: CASSFRQGRDEQYF. CDR3 coding DNA: TGTGCCAGCAGTTTCCGACAGGGTCGCGACGAGCAGTACTTC.

This chain connects TRBV28 to TRBJ2-7, with D maybe TRBD2 (6 bases). V lost 7 bases and J 2 bases, leaving 15 bases between the germline ends. Germline V gene lookup returns CDR1 MDHEN and CDR2 SYDVKM. The CDR3 spans 14 residues. The CDR3 sequence is CASTPWGGTYEQYF. The DNA of the CDR3 is TGTGCCAGCACCCCCTGGGGCGGGACCTACGAGCAGTACTTC.

The CDR3 loop reads CASSPLSGSSYEQYF. The CDR3 nucleotides are TGTGCCAGCAGCCCCTTGAGCGGGAGTTCCTACGAGCAGTACTTC. The chain joins TRBV14 to TRBJ2-7; 8 bases match TRBD2. CDR3 length equals 15 residues. CDR1 SGHDN and CDR2 FVKESK come from the germline V gene. V dropped 4 bases and J dropped 1; count of bases not matched to a gene: 6.

This chain uses TRBV4-2 with TRBJ1-3; TRBD1 is a possible D gene (6 bases). Looked up from germline, CDR1 is LGHNA and CDR2 is YNFKEQ. The CDR3 totals 17 residues. Trimming stripped 1 base from V and 0 bases from J, with 13 bases between. In DNA, the CDR3 is TGTGCCAGCAGCCAAGGAATAGGGGGTATCTCTGGAAACACCATATATTTT. It encodes CASSQGIGGISGNTIYF.

V and J are TRBV4-1 and TRBJ2-7, with D possibly TRBD1 on 6 matching bases. Germline V gene data show CDR1 as MGHRA and CDR2 as YSYEKL. The CDR3 has 16 residues. Trimming took off 0 bases at V and 2 bases at J, with 14 bases between the two ends. The CDR3 DNA sequence: TGCGCCAGCAGCCAAGATGGCTCCAGGGGCGCCTACGAGCAGTACTTC. Protein: CASSQDGSRGAYEQYF.